This T cell receptor (beta chain) was captured in a study of shared clonotypes between healthy human individuals. Study-wide results and limits: In contrast to clonotypes shared by all four donors, non-shared clonotypes had lower generation probabilities.

This clone is a singleton in its sample. Its specificity is not known. The repertoire was sequenced with immunoSEQ multiplex PCR; TCRdb's copy has only in-frame clones and lacks some. The table includes roughly 1 million clones, about 80% detected once. The sample was memory CD4+ T cells sorted from blood. The subset: CD45RA-negative fraction. The TCR originated in a young man in good health.

Here the CDR3 reads CASSLDTGKGTEAFF. As DNA, the CDR3 is TGTGCCAGCAGCTTGGATACAGGGAAGGGTACTGAAGCTTTCTTT. The chain joins TRBV11-2 to TRBJ1-1; a possible D gene is TRBD1 (6 bases). This CDR3 comprises 15 residues. The germline CDR1 and CDR2 sequences are SGHAT and FQNNGV. Trimming removed 3 bases from V and 5 bases from J, with 16 bases in between.